The 14 T cell receptor beta chains presented below share a single source sample, sequenced in a study of CD8 T cells in ankylosing spondylitis. Overall study findings and caveats: Among TCR beta sequences, a motif of roughly 8 highly homologous variants appeared characteristic of ankylosing spondylitis blood.

Using its own MiXCR run on the 5' RACE reads, TCRdb lists one record per CDR3 protein. The sample has more than 250,000 distinct CDR3 sequences, 6.5% to 10% seen once. These receptors have no identified antigens. Sequencing input: blood, either unsorted or a sorted T cell fraction (not recorded which). Receptor source: a male donor with ankylosing spondylitis.

This chain joins TRBV7-2 and TRBJ2-1; TRBD1 is a possible D gene (6 bases). Trimming pared 5 bases from V and 15 bases from J, leaving 17 bases between. The germline CDR1 and CDR2 sequences are SGHTA and FQGNSA. CDR3 length: 12 residues. This CDR3 is CASSRPGQNLFF. The CDR3 bases are TGTGCCAGCAGCCGCCCTGGACAGAACCTGTTCTTC.

This clonotype has more than one count but fewer than ten. The V and J genes are TRBV11-2 and TRBJ2-7, with 7 bases matching TRBD1. Germline CDR1 is SGHAT and CDR2 is FQNNGV. This CDR3 is built from 14 residues. Trimming removed 3 bases from V and 3 bases from J; junction bases left unmatched: 5. This CDR3 is CASSFSRQGYEQYF. For the CDR3, the DNA is TGTGCCAGCAGCTTCTCCCGACAGGGCTACGAGCAGTACTTC.

This clonotype was counted ten times or more. The chain has TRBV28 and TRBJ2-3; TRBD1 or TRBD2 may be the D gene (5 bases each). Deletions cut 7 bases from V and 2 bases from J, with 13 bases between. The CDR3 loop spans 14 amino acids. Germline V CDR1 and CDR2: MDHEN, SYDVKM. The CDR3 coding sequence is TGTGCCAGCAAGGGGACCCTACTCACAGATACGCAGTATTTT. Translating it yields CASKGTLLTDTQYF. The variable domain in full, with the rest retrieved from reference TRBV28 and TRBJ2-3, is DVKVTQSSRYLVKRTGEKVFLECVQDMDHENMFWYRQDPGLGLRLIYFSYDVKMKEKGDIPEGYSVSREKKERFSLILESASTNQTSMYLCASKGTLLTDTQYFGPGTRLTVL.

CDR3 in DNA: TGCAGCGTGTCCGGGACAGTTGTTTACAATGAGCAGTTCTTC. It yields the protein CSVSGTVVYNEQFF. This chain joins TRBV29-1 and TRBJ2-1, with TRBD1 identical over 7 bases. V shed 6 bases, J shed 4 bases, and the junction held 9 bases outside the gene matches. Germline V gene sequence: CDR1 SQVTM, CDR2 ANQGSEA. The CDR3 has 14 amino acids.

This clonotype was seen only a few times. V and J are TRBV28 and TRBJ2-7; D is uncertain. The CDR3 contains 13 residues. V was cut by 3 bases and J by 5 bases, with 11 bases left in between. CDR1 and CDR2 (germline): MDHEN, SYDVKM. CDR3: CASSFPSRNEQYF. The DNA for the CDR3 is TGTGCCAGCAGTTTCCCATCCCGTAACGAGCAGTACTTC. The full variable domain, with the rest looked up from reference TRBV28 and TRBJ2-7, is DVKVTQSSRYLVKRTGEKVFLECVQDMDHENMFWYRQDPGLGLRLIYFSYDVKMKEKGDIPEGYSVSREKKERFSLILESASTNQTSMYLCASSFPSRNEQYFGPGTRLTVT.

This clonotype has just a few counts. The gene calls are TRBV28 and TRBJ2-7, with 11 bases fitting TRBD1. The CDR3 covers 15 residues. Germline CDR1 reads MDHEN; CDR2 reads SYDVKM. J gave up 5 bases and V 6 bases, and 9 bases lay outside the gene matches. For the CDR3, the DNA is TGTGCCAGCAGCCAAAGGACAGGGGGCAGGAACGAGCAGTACTTC. The encoded protein is CASSQRTGGRNEQYF.

In its sample, this clonotype was seen many times. The V call is TRBV25-1, the J call TRBJ2-7, with TRBD2 matching 14 bases. With 5 bases clipped from V and 2 bases from J, the junction kept 2 bases outside the gene matches. CDR1 MGHDK and CDR2 SYGVNS come from the germline V gene. The CDR3 runs to 15 residues. The CDR3, as DNA: TGTGCCAGCAGTCCGGGACTAGCGGGAGCCTACGAGCAGTACTTC. It is translated as CASSPGLAGAYEQYF.

This clonotype showed up many times. The V gene is TRBV29-1, the J gene TRBJ2-7; 7 bases line up with TRBD2. The germline gives CDR1 SQVTM, CDR2 ANQGSEA. V shed 6 bases, J shed 2 bases, and the junction held 10 bases outside the gene matches. This CDR3 has 14 residues. The CDR3 sequence: CSVSKGAGAYEQYF. The CDR3 bases are TGCAGCGTGAGTAAGGGCGCGGGGGCCTACGAGCAGTACTTC.

The V call is TRBV7-2, the J call TRBJ1-4; TRBD1 aligns across 7 bases. The CDR3 is 16 residues long. Germline trimming cut 4 bases from V and 0 bases from J; bases unmatched to any gene: 5. Germline V gene data show CDR1 as SGHTA and CDR2 as FQGNSA. CDR3 DNA sequence: TGTGCCAGCAGCTCGAATGGACAGGCAACTAATGAAAAACTGTTTTTT. This codes for CASSSNGQATNEKLFF.

This clonotype has a handful of counts. The chain links TRBV6-5 to TRBJ2-1, with TRBD2 matching 12 bases. The CDR3 runs 17 residues. Germline loops: CDR1 MNHEY, CDR2 SVGAGI. V trimming: 2 bases; J trimming: 3 bases; junction bases outside the gene matches: 5. The CDR3 region is CASSYRRLAGDYNEQFF. CDR3 DNA sequence: TGTGCCAGCAGTTACCGCAGACTAGCGGGAGACTACAATGAGCAGTTCTTC.

This clonotype came up a few times. The chain joins TRBV20-1 to TRBJ2-3, with a tentative D call TRBD2 (5 bases). Looked up from germline, CDR1 is DFQATT and CDR2 is SNEGSKA (reference sequence). This CDR3 contains 14 residues. The V end lost 0 bases, the J end lost 4 bases, and 11 bases lay between the germline ends. In DNA form, the CDR3 reads TGCAGTGCTAGAGATGGGTTCGGGGCAGATACGCAGTATTTT. Residues: CSARDGFGADTQYF.

Many counts were recorded for this clonotype. The chain recombines TRBV5-1 with TRBJ2-2; D is unresolved. There are 15 residues in the CDR3. V lost 2 bases to trimming and J lost 6 bases, with 14 bases between them. Germline loops: CDR1 SGHRS, CDR2 YFSETQ. CDR3 coding DNA: TGCGCCAGCAGCTTTGCAGACCTCGGCGCCGGGGAGCTGTTTTTT. It translates to CASSFADLGAGELFF.

This clonotype came up many times. DNA for the CDR3: TGCAGTGCTATTGACAGACTCACTGAAGCTTTCTTT. It specifies CSAIDRLTEAFF. The V and J genes are TRBV20-1 and TRBJ1-1, with D perhaps matching TRBD1 (5 bases). CDR3 length: 12 amino acids. V lost 4 bases, J lost 4 bases, and 10 bases lay in between. Germline V gene data show CDR1 as DFQATT and CDR2 as SNEGSKA (reference sequence).

The table lists this clonotype with a few counts. The V gene is TRBV5-1, the J gene TRBJ2-2; 7 positions agree with TRBD2. V lost 0 bases to trimming and J lost 4 bases; unmatched junction nucleotides: 6. CDR3 size: 16 residues. Germline V gene sequence: CDR1 SGHRS, CDR2 YFSETQ. The CDR3 reads CASSLVAGAGTGELFF. Written as DNA, the CDR3 is TGCGCCAGCAGCTTGGTGGCGGGAGCGGGCACCGGGGAGCTGTTTTTT.